Listed here are 20 T cell receptor beta chains from one sample, sequenced in a study of cytomegalovirus exposure and HLA in healthy donors. PCR was performed using 60 Vbeta and 13 Jbeta primers. The data were produced by immunoSEQ multiplex PCR, yet TCRdb's version contains in-frame clones alone and is incomplete. The repertoire consists of 80,000 to 130,000 clones, with about 75% occurring once and the leading ten covering 4% to 5.5%. Material for sequencing was PBMCs. The receptor source for this set is a woman between 18 and 30 years old in good health and CMV-seropositive.

This clone was seen a few times. This chain links TRBV19 with TRBJ1-5; TRBD1 matches at 8 bases. Germline V gene sequence: CDR1 LNHDA, CDR2 SQIVND (reference sequence). The CDR3 runs 14 residues. The V gene end was trimmed by 3 bases and the J gene end by 2 bases; junction bases not matched to a gene: 0. Written as DNA, the CDR3 is TGTGCCAGTAGTATGACAGGGGGCAATCAGCCCCAGCATTTT. Its translation: CASSMTGGNQPQHF. Based on the CDR3 plus reference TRBV19 and TRBJ1-5, the full variable domain is DGGITQSPKYLFRKEGQNVTLSCEQNLNHDAMYWYRQDPGQGLRLIYYSQIVNDFQKGDIAEGYSVSREKKESFPLTVTSAQKNPTAFYLCASSMTGGNQPQHFGDGTRLSIL.

This chain connects TRBV2 to TRBJ2-7, with D possibly matching TRBD2 (5 bases). This CDR3 is built from 15 residues. With 3 bases removed from V and 3 bases from J, the gap between germline ends came to 15 bases. The germline CDR1 and CDR2 sequences are SNHLY and FYNNEI. The chain's CDR3 is CASSDLTPGDYEQYF. CDR3 nucleotides: TGTGCCAGCAGTGACTTGACTCCCGGGGACTACGAGCAGTACTTC.

V gene TRBV4-1 combines with J gene TRBJ1-5; TRBD1 agrees at 12 bases. Germline assignment: CDR1 MGHRA and CDR2 YSYEKL. Trimming removed 0 bases from V and 0 bases from J; junction bases left unmatched: 6. The CDR3 contains 19 residues. The CDR3 DNA follows: TGCGCCAGCAGCCAAGAATTGGGACAGGGGGCTCGTAGCAATCAGCCCCAGCATTTT. It yields the protein CASSQELGQGARSNQPQHF.

The sample holds one count of this clone. The J gene is TRBJ1-5, the V gene TRBV15, with D possibly being TRBD1 (6 bases). The CDR3 covers 15 residues. V shed 3 bases and J shed 3 bases, with 12 bases lying between them. Germline CDR1 reads LNHNV; CDR2 reads YYDKDF (reference sequence). Here the CDR3 DNA reads TGTGCCACCAGCAGGGAAAGGGGGTTCAATCAGCCCCAGCATTTT. This sequence encodes CATSRERGFNQPQHF.

The CDR3 loop reads CASMGQETYNEQFF. In nucleotides, the CDR3 is TGTGCCAGTATGGGACAGGAGACCTACAATGAGCAGTTCTTC. The chain is built from TRBV19 and TRBJ2-1, with 8 bases identical to TRBD1. Germline-derived CDR1 and CDR2 are LNHDA and SQIVND (reference sequence). This CDR3 is built from 14 residues. With V trimmed by 7 bases and J by 2 bases, 4 bases remained unmatched.

This clone has a handful of counts. This chain connects TRBV5-6 to TRBJ2-5, with TRBD2 matching over 8 bases. This CDR3 spans 15 amino acids. Germline assignment: CDR1 SGHDT and CDR2 YYEEEE. V shed 0 bases and J 5 bases; nucleotides not matched to a gene: 6. The CDR3 here is CASSLVAGGPETQYF. For the CDR3, the DNA is TGTGCCAGCAGCTTGGTGGCGGGAGGACCGGAGACCCAGTACTTC.

The chain carries TRBV10-3 and TRBJ2-1; D is perhaps TRBD2 (5 bases). The CDR3 is made up of 15 amino acids. Germline CDR1 reads ENHRY; CDR2 reads SYGVKD. V was clipped by 3 bases and J by 0 bases, with 9 bases between them. The CDR3 DNA is TGTGCCATCAGTGACCCGGGGAGCTCCTACAATGAGCAGTTCTTC. This translates into CAISDPGSSYNEQFF.

Only a few counts were recorded for this clone. This sequence joins TRBV6-5 and TRBJ1-2; TRBD1 is a possible D gene (5 bases). V lost 7 bases and J lost 7, with 19 bases in between. This CDR3 has 14 residues. Germline CDR1 reads MNHEY; CDR2 reads SVGAGI. Here the CDR3 reads CASKNEGLFGGYTF. For the CDR3, the DNA is TGTGCCAGCAAAAACGAGGGACTTTTCGGTGGCTACACCTTC.

The V and J genes are TRBV18 and TRBJ1-5; 8 nucleotides agree with TRBD1. J gave up 2 bases and V 4 bases, and 16 bases lay outside the gene matches. CDR3 length equals 19 residues. Germline V gene data show CDR1 as KGHSH and CDR2 as LQKENI. DNA of the CDR3: TGTGCCAGCTCACGGAACCCGGGACAGGTTATAGTTGGCAATCAGCCCCAGCATTTT. This gives the protein CASSRNPGQVIVGNQPQHF.

The gene calls are TRBV4-3 and TRBJ2-3; the match to TRBD2 covers 13 bases. Losses at the gene ends were 3 bases for V and 1 base for J; bases not matched to a gene: 10. The CDR3 loop spans 19 amino acids. CDR1 and CDR2 (germline): LGHNA, YSLEER. CDR3: CASSHDINGLAGGTDTQYF. The CDR3 DNA reads TGCGCCAGCAGCCACGACATAAATGGACTAGCGGGGGGCACAGATACGCAGTATTTT.

This clone was seen a few times. The rearrangement joins TRBV29-1 to TRBJ1-2; 7 bases map to TRBD1. The CDR3 length is 13 residues. V was pared by 7 bases and J by 1 base, with 6 bases of the junction left unmatched. Germline V gene data show CDR1 as SQVTM and CDR2 as ANQGSEA. CDR3 region: CSALGGGNYGYTF. CDR3 in DNA: TGCAGCGCTTTAGGGGGCGGTAACTATGGCTACACCTTC.

This chain links TRBV4-1 with TRBJ2-1; 10 bases agree with TRBD2. The germline V gene has CDR1 MGHRA and CDR2 YSYEKL. J was trimmed by 6 bases and V by 2 bases; bases with no gene match: 13. This CDR3 spans 18 amino acids. DNA for the CDR3: TGCGCCAGCAGCCAAAGGGGGGTGGAAATAGCGGGGGGCAATGAGCAGTTCTTC. Its protein is CASSQRGVEIAGGNEQFF.

This chain uses TRBV5-1 with TRBJ1-1; the match to TRBD1 covers 11 bases. The junction had 5 bases not matched to a gene; V was cut back by 8 bases and J by 5 bases. The CDR3 covers 13 residues. CDR1 and CDR2 (germline): SGHRS, YFSETQ. The CDR3 DNA follows: TGCGCCAGTGGACAGGGGGCAGTTACTGAAGCTTTCTTT. It specifies CASGQGAVTEAFF.

The chain recombines TRBV29-1 with TRBJ2-7; D unclear. This CDR3 region has 12 residues. Trimming removed 1 base from V and 2 bases from J, with 6 bases in between. Germline CDR1 and CDR2: SQVTM and ANQGSEA. CDR3 in DNA: TGCAGCGTTGAAGGGGCAGCCTACGAGCAGTACTTC. Its protein product is CSVEGAAYEQYF.

The J gene is TRBJ2-3, the V gene TRBV5-8; 8 nucleotides line up with TRBD1. Trimming cost V 1 base and J 4 bases; bases outside gene matches: 5. The CDR3 covers 15 residues. CDR1 SGHTS and CDR2 YDEGEE come from the germline V gene. CDR3: CASSLPRGLPDTQYF. Written as DNA, the CDR3 is TGTGCCAGCAGCTTGCCCAGGGGGCTCCCAGATACGCAGTATTTT.

This clone was found once. This rearrangement joins TRBV7-2 to TRBJ2-7, with 11 bases aligning to TRBD2. Losses at the gene ends were 1 base for V and 3 bases for J; bases not matched to a gene: 5. Per the germline V gene, CDR1 is SGHTA and CDR2 is FQGNSA. This CDR3 is built from 16 residues. CDR3 region: CASSLEGTSGYYEQYF. Written as DNA, the CDR3 is TGTGCCAGCAGCTTAGAGGGGACTAGCGGATACTACGAGCAGTACTTC.

The chain employs TRBV7-2 and TRBJ1-1; possible D gene TRBD1, 6 bases. Trimming shortened V by 1 base and J by 1 base, and 13 bases separated the two germline ends. The length of the CDR3 is 16 residues. The germline gives CDR1 SGHTA, CDR2 FQGNSA. CDR3 amino acids: CASSLETGIGNTEAFF. CDR3 nucleotide sequence: TGTGCCAGCAGCTTAGAAACAGGGATTGGGAACACTGAAGCTTTCTTT.

The chain has TRBV28 and TRBJ1-4, with no clear D. CDR3 length: 13 residues. Germline-derived CDR1 and CDR2 are MDHEN and SYDVKM. V was pared by 3 bases and J by 8 bases, with 10 bases between. The CDR3 coding sequence is TGTGCCAGCAGTTTGTCAACTCGGGAAAAACTGTTTTTT. As protein: CASSLSTREKLFF.

This clone was seen once. V and J are TRBV25-1 and TRBJ2-1, with TRBD2 identical over 9 bases. Germline V gene data show CDR1 as MGHDK and CDR2 as SYGVNS. The CDR3 extends over 18 amino acids. V gave up 0 bases and J gave up 5 bases; unmatched junction bases: 11. For the CDR3, the DNA is TGTGCCAGCAGTGAATATGGGGCGGGAGGGCCTAGGGACAATGAGCAGTTCTTC. This gives the protein CASSEYGAGGPRDNEQFF. Looking up the rest from reference TRBV25-1 and TRBJ2-1 gives the full variable domain: EADIYQTPRYLVIGTGKKITLECSQTMGHDKMYWYQQDPGMELHLIHYSYGVNSTEKGDLSSESTVSRIRTEHFPLTLESARPSHTSQYLCASSEYGAGGPRDNEQFFGPGTRLTVL.

CDR3 in amino acids: CSVDTGAGYGYTF. Written as DNA, the CDR3 is TGCAGCGTTGATACAGGGGCTGGCTATGGCTACACCTTC. The chain joins TRBV29-1 to TRBJ1-2; 7 nucleotides agree with TRBD1. There are 13 residues in the CDR3. After removal of 3 bases from V and 4 bases from J, the junction contained 5 bases not matched to a gene. Germline values: CDR1 SQVTM, CDR2 ANQGSEA.